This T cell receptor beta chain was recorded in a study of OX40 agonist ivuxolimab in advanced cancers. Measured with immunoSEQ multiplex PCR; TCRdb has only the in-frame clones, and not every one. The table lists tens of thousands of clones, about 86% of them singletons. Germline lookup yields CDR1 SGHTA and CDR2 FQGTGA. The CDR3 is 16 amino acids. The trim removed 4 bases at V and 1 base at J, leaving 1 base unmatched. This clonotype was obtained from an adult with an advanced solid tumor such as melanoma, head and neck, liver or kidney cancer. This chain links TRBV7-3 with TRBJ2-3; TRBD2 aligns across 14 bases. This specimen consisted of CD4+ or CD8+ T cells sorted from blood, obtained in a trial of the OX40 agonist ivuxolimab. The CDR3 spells CASSWGLAGGTDTQYF. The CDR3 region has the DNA TGTGCCAGCAGCTGGGGACTAGCGGGGGGCACAGATACGCAGTATTTT.